This record covers a single T cell receptor beta chain. This record belongs to a study of blood T cell repertoires in COVID-19. Germline V gives CDR1 SEHNR, CDR2 FQNEAQ (reference sequence). V dropped 0 bases and J dropped 6 bases, with 18 bases sitting between them. The CDR3 consists of 16 residues. The data were produced by immunoSEQ multiplex PCR, yet TCRdb's version contains in-frame clones alone and is incomplete. Of approximately 300,000 clones detected, roughly 90% appear once; the ten largest clones hold 5% to 7.5%. Source material: peripheral blood. This clonotype was obtained from a man aged 18 to 29 who had recovered from COVID-19. V and J are TRBV7-9 and TRBJ2-7, with D possibly matching TRBD2 (6 bases). CDR3: CASSLAQDGKGGEQYF. CDR3 bases: TGTGCCAGCAGCTTAGCCCAGGATGGAAAGGGAGGCGAGCAGTACTTC.